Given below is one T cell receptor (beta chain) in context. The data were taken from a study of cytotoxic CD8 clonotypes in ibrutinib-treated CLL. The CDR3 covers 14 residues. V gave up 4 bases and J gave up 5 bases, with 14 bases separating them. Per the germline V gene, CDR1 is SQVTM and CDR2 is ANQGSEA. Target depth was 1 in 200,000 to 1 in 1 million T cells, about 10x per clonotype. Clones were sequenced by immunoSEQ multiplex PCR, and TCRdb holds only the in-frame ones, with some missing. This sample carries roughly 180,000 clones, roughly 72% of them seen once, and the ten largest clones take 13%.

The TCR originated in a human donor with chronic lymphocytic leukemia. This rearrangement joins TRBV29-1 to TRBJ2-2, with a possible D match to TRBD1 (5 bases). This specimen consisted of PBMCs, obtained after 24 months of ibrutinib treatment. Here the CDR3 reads CSVVPRARTGELFF. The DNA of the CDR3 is TGCAGCGTTGTTCCCAGGGCACGGACCGGGGAGCTGTTTTTT.